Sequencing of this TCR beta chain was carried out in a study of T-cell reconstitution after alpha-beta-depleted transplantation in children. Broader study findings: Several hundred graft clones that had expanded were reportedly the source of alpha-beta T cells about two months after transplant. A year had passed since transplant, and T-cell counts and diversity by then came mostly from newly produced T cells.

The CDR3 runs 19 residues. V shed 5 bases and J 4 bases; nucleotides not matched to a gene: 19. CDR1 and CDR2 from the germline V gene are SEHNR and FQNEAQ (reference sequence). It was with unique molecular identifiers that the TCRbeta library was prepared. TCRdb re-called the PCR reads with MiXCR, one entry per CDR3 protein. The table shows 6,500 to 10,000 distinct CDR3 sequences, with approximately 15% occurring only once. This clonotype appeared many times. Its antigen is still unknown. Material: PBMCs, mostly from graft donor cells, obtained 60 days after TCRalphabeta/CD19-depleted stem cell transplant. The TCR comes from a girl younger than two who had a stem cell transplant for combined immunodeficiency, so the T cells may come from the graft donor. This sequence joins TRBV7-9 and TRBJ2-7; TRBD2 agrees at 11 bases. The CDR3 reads CASSPGIAGGRPLWYEQYF. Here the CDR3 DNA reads TGTGCCAGCAGCCCCGGGATAGCGGGGGGGCGGCCCCTATGGTACGAGCAGTACTTC.